The 14 T cell receptor beta chains below all came from one sample that was sequenced in a study of identical twins. Each CDR3 protein is one row after TCRdb ran MiXCR on the 5' RACE reads. The sample consists of over 200,000 distinct CDR3 sequences, roughly a tenth of them appearing once. Sample: memory T cells sorted from blood. These receptors all stem from a man aged 50-59 years in good health.

This rearrangement joins TRBV28 to TRBJ2-7, with D unclear. There are 13 residues in the CDR3. In germline, CDR1 is MDHEN, CDR2 SYDVKM. CDR3 protein: CVAQNSFSYEQYF. CDR3 bases: TGTGTCGCACAGAATTCCTTCTCCTACGAGCAGTACTTC. The full variable domain, in which reference TRBV28 and TRBJ2-7 provide the parts outside the CDR3, is DVKVTQSSRYLVKRTGEKVFLECVQDMDHENMFWYRQDPGLGLRLIYFSYDVKMKEKGDIPEGYSVSREKKERFSLILESASTNQTSMYLCVAQNSFSYEQYFGPGTRLTVT.

This clonotype occurred many times. The rearrangement uses TRBV12-3 or TRBV12-4 and TRBJ2-1; 9 bases agree with TRBD1. This CDR3 is built from 14 residues. With V trimmed by 5 bases and J by 7 bases, 6 bases remained unmatched. CDR3 coding DNA: TGTGCCAGCAGTCACTCCGGGACAGGGAATGAGCAGTTCTTC. This codes for CASSHSGTGNEQFF.

Points on this clonotype: A much larger clone is a single base away; this may be a read error. This rearrangement joins TRBV4-3 to TRBJ1-1, with unresolved D. There are 14 residues in the CDR3. The germline gives CDR1 LGHNA, CDR2 YSLEER. The CDR3 nucleotides read TGCTCCAGCAGCCAAGGCAGGCTGAACACTGAAGCTTTCTTT. This codes for CSSSQGRLNTEAFF.

This clonotype has a count of ten or more. The V gene is TRBV18, the J gene TRBJ2-7, with 7 bases matching TRBD1. The germline V gene has CDR1 KGHSH and CDR2 LQKENI. CDR3 length: 15 amino acids. Trimming cost V 4 bases and J 4 bases; bases outside gene matches: 10. Here the CDR3 DNA reads TGTGCCAGCTCACGTCAGGGGACAGCGATGTACGAGCAGTACTTC. It codes for CASSRQGTAMYEQYF.

The J gene is TRBJ1-2, the V gene TRBV5-1; D unclear. Deletions cut 4 bases from V and 3 bases from J, with 13 bases between. CDR1 SGHRS and CDR2 YFSETQ come from the germline V gene. The CDR3 covers 14 residues. The CDR3 sequence: CASSPAPGDYGYTF. In nucleotides, the CDR3 is TGCGCCAGCAGCCCGGCCCCCGGGGACTATGGCTACACCTTC.

This clonotype was recorded at least ten times. The chain has TRBV7-3 and TRBJ2-2; 8 nucleotides match TRBD1. This CDR3 has 16 residues. The V gene's germline CDR1 is SGHTA and CDR2 FQGTGA. Trimming at V came to 2 bases and at J to 5 bases, leaving 7 bases not matched to a gene. CDR3 protein: CASSLEGRGRTGELFF. CDR3 DNA sequence: TGTGCCAGCAGCTTAGAAGGCAGGGGGCGGACCGGGGAGCTGTTTTTT.

This clonotype was found many times. This chain connects TRBV4-3 to TRBJ1-4; D is perhaps TRBD1 (6 bases). The CDR3 length is 15 residues. The germline V and J ends were trimmed by 5 bases and 0 bases, with 10 bases remaining between them. Germline CDR1 is LGHNA and CDR2 is YSLEER. The CDR3 spells CASSKYRATNEKLFF. The CDR3 nucleotides read TGCGCCAGCAGCAAGTACAGGGCAACTAATGAAAAACTGTTTTTT.

This clonotype was counted between two and nine times. V and J are TRBV18 and TRBJ2-2; a weak D match, TRBD1 (5 bases). Trimming took off 3 bases at V and 0 bases at J, with 14 bases between the two ends. The CDR3 has 17 amino acids. Germline CDR1 KGHSH, CDR2 LQKENI. CDR3 nucleotide sequence: TGTGCCAGCTCACCCCCTAGTGGGGCACCGAACACCGGGGAGCTGTTTTTT. Amino acids: CASSPPSGAPNTGELFF.

The sample holds many counts of this clonotype. J is TRBJ2-7 and V is TRBV7-2, with 7 nucleotides matching TRBD2. V lost 5 bases, J lost 0 bases, and 4 bases stayed unmatched. CDR3 length: 14 amino acids. Per the germline V gene, CDR1 is SGHTA and CDR2 is FQGNSA. Written as DNA, the CDR3 is TGTGCCAGCAGCACCCAGCGGGGCTCCTACGAGCAGTACTTC. The encoded protein is CASSTQRGSYEQYF.

The chain employs TRBV7-9 and TRBJ2-5; 7 nucleotides match TRBD1. The CDR3 has 16 amino acids. Trimming removed 0 bases from V and 1 base from J; junction bases left unmatched: 5. Germline loops: CDR1 SEHNR, CDR2 FQNEAQ (reference sequence). This CDR3 reads CASSLAMGQTQETQYF. The CDR3 DNA follows: TGTGCCAGCAGCTTAGCCATGGGACAGACCCAAGAGACCCAGTACTTC.

This clonotype has a count of ten or more. V usage is TRBV20-1 and J usage is TRBJ1-5, with unresolved D. V lost 5 bases to trimming and J lost 4 bases, with 15 bases between them. This CDR3 spans 14 amino acids. Per the germline V gene, CDR1 is DFQATT and CDR2 is SNEGSKA (reference sequence). The CDR3 nucleotides are TGCAGTGCTCGTTTTCCAATGGGGAATCAGCCCCAGCATTTT. It specifies CSARFPMGNQPQHF.

This clonotype was counted many times. This chain uses TRBV18 with TRBJ2-7; TRBD2 is a possible D gene (6 bases). The CDR3 covers 13 residues. V was cut by 6 bases and J by 4 bases, with 13 bases left in between. Germline lookup yields CDR1 KGHSH and CDR2 LQKENI. The CDR3 protein is CASSRETTYEQYF. CDR3 coding DNA: TGTGCCAGCTCTCGGGAGACTACGTACGAGCAGTACTTC.

The chain has TRBV4-2 and TRBJ2-3, with D possibly TRBD2 on 6 matching bases. This CDR3 comprises 14 residues. Trimming left V 6 bases short and J 4 bases short, with 14 bases between. Germline-derived CDR1 and CDR2 are LGHNA and YNFKEQ. CDR3 nucleotides: TGTGCCAGCAGTCCTTCGACTAGAGCAGATACGCAGTATTTT. Its translation is CASSPSTRADTQYF.

This clonotype has a handful of counts. The rearrangement uses TRBV24-1 and TRBJ2-3; possible D gene TRBD1, 6 bases. Looked up from germline, CDR1 is KGHDR and CDR2 is SFDVKD. The CDR3 loop spans 16 amino acids. The germline V and J ends were trimmed by 5 bases and 2 bases, with 16 bases remaining between them. For the CDR3, the DNA is TGTGCCACCAGTGGAGAGGCAGGGGCTATCACAGATACGCAGTATTTT. Translated, it gives CATSGEAGAITDTQYF.